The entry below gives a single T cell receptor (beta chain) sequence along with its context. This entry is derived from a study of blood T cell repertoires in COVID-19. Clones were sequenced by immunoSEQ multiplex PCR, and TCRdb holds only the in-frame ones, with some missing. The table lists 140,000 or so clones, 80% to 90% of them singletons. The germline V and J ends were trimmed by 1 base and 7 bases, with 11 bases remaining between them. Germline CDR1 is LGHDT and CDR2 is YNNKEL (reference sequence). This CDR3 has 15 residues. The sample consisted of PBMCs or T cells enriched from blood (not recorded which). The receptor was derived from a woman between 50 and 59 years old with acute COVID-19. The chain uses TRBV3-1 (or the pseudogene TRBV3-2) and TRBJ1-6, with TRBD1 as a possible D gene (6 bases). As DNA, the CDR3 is TGTGCCAGCAGCCAAGCGGGGGGCGTAAATTCACCCCTCCACTTT. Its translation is CASSQAGGVNSPLHF.